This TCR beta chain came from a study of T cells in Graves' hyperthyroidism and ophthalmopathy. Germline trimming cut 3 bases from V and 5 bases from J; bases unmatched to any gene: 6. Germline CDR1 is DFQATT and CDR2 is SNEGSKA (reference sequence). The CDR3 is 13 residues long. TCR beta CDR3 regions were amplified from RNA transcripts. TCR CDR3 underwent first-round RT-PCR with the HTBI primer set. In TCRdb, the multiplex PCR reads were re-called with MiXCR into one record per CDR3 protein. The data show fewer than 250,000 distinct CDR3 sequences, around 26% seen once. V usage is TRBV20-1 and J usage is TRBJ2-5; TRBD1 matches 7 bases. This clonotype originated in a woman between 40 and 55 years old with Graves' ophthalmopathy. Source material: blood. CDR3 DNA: TGCAGTGCTAGCCAGGGGGTCGACGAGACCCAGTACTTC. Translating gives CSASQGVDETQYF.